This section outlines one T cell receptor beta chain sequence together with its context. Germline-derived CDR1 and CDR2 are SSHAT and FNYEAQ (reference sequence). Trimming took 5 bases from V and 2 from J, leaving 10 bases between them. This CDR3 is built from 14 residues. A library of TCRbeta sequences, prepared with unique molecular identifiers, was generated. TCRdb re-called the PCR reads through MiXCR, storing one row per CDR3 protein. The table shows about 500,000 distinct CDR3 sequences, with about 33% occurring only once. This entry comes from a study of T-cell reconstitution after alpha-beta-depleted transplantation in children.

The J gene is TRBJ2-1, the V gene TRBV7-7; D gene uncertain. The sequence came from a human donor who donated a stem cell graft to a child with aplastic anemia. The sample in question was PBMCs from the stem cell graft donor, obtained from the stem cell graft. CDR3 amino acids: CASSPSTTYNEQFF. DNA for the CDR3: TGTGCCAGCAGCCCGTCGACAACCTACAATGAGCAGTTCTTC. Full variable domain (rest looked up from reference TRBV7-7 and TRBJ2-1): GAGVSQSPRYKVTKRGQDVTLRCDPISSHATLYWYQQALGQGPEFLTYFNYEAQPDKSGLPSDRFSAERPEGSISTLTIQRTEQRDSAMYRCASSPSTTYNEQFFGPGTRLTVL.